These T cell receptor beta chains were read from a single sample in a study of T cells expressing NK-cell markers. TCRdb re-called the 5' RACE reads and gives one entry per CDR3 protein, without DNA. Recorded here are hundreds of thousands of distinct CDR3 sequences; the top ten clones represent around 4.9%. The specimen was blood T cells: a sorted CD56 or NKG2C T cell subset, CD4+ or CD8+ T cells, or bulk PBMC T cells (not recorded which). The receptor set was obtained from a man aged 18 to 70 in good health. Each CDR3 is given with its conserved first and last residue. Clone size is given for some rows only: seen once, a few or many times, or a class if the clone is expanded.

length,size,V,J,CDR3
14,-,TRBV5-1,TRBJ2-5,CASSEGGARETQYF
18,-,TRBV11-1,TRBJ1-3,CASRQDFRGPSSGNTIYF
13,-,TRBV6-2/TRBV6-3,TRBJ1-6,CASSYGSNSPLHF
14,-,TRBV19,TRBJ1-1,CASSRTGTYTEAFF
15,-,TRBV7-2,TRBJ2-3,CASSSLGGAPDTQYF
11,medium-sized,TRBV29-1,TRBJ2-7,CSVATVYEQYF
15,-,TRBV2,TRBJ2-7,CASSVDRGGMYEQYF
15,-,TRBV20-1,TRBJ2-2,CSARNGGANTGELFF
18,-,TRBV27,TRBJ2-2,CASSLPPSGARGTGELFF
17,-,TRBV4-2,TRBJ2-7,CASSPSGGLVTSYEQYF
13,-,TRBV4-2,TRBJ2-2,CASSQERLGELFF
16,-,TRBV12-3/TRBV12-4,TRBJ2-2,CATREGGRINTGELFF
16,-,TRBV3-1,TRBJ1-2,CASSLYTGTANYGYTF
18,-,TRBV28,TRBJ1-1,CASSEGGFGAVPNTEAFF
15,-,TRBV18,TRBJ2-1,CASSSSGGSGNEQFF
14,-,TRBV6-5,TRBJ1-6,CASSSHVQNSPLHF
16,-,TRBV7-6,TRBJ2-1,CASSKGGQGSYNEQFF
18,-,TRBV12-3/TRBV12-4,TRBJ2-7,CASNIPGQGACSSYEQYF
13,-,TRBV20-1,TRBJ2-3,CSARQGFSDTQYF
13,-,TRBV3-1,TRBJ1-1,CASSQDWGLGAFF
14,-,TRBV6-1,TRBJ1-5,CASSRDSSNQPQHF
16,-,TRBV5-1,TRBJ1-1,CASSPRAEGRNTEAFF
21,-,TRBV24-1,TRBJ2-2,CATYSPGFFKPGQGSTGELFF
14,-,TRBV6-1,TRBJ2-7,CASSQSRLGLEQYF
15,-,TRBV3-1,TRBJ1-2,CASSHLRTRTSGYTF
15,-,TRBV7-6,TRBJ2-2,CASSLVIQSTGELFF
13,-,TRBV20-1,TRBJ1-2,CSARDQTGSGYTF
13,-,TRBV29-1,TRBJ1-4,CSVDQGTGEKLFF
13,-,TRBV19,TRBJ2-1,CASSQGTGPEQFF